The 32 T cell receptor beta chains given below trace back to one sample, sequenced in a study of patients and donors after allogeneic stem cell transplantation. TCRdb fed the RT-PCR reads into MiXCR, producing one record per CDR3 protein. The sample includes roughly 940,000 distinct CDR3 sequences, about 20% of them seen just once. What was sequenced was blood, either unsorted or a sorted T cell fraction (not recorded which). The source is a human donor who was either an allogeneic HSCT recipient or a stem cell or donor lymphocyte infusion donor (not recorded which). It is not recorded whose cells these are; they may come from a transplant donor.

This clonotype came up many times. The junction departs from germline at one end; a sequencing error may be responsible. The chain joins TRBV5-1 to TRBJ2-3; D gene unclear. The CDR3 is made up of 14 amino acids. Germline CDR1 is SGHRS and CDR2 is YFSETQ. The CDR3 DNA sequence: TGTGCCAGCAGTTTAGGGCAGAGCACAGATACGCAGTATTTT. Translation: CASSLGQSTDTQYF.

The V gene is TRBV24-1, the J gene TRBJ2-2; TRBD1 matches at 9 bases. Trimming removed 3 bases from V and 6 bases from J; junction bases left unmatched: 7. The CDR3 totals 16 residues. The germline V gene has CDR1 KGHDR and CDR2 SFDVKD. The CDR3 coding sequence is TGTGCCACCAGTGATGGGACAGGGATTCAGGCCGGGGAGCTGTTTTTT. Translating gives CATSDGTGIQAGELFF.

CDR3 region: CASSSHYSSGANTGELFF. The CDR3 nucleotides are TGTGCCAGCAGTTCCCACTATTCTAGCGGCGCGAACACCGGGGAGCTGTTTTTT. The rearrangement joins TRBV6-5 to TRBJ2-2; 7 bases map to TRBD2. Per germline, CDR1 MNHEY and CDR2 SVGAGI. The CDR3 totals 18 residues. V was pared by 4 bases and J by 0 bases, with 11 bases of the junction left unmatched.

The V and J genes are TRBV5-5 and TRBJ2-7; TRBD2 matches at 7 bases. This CDR3 is 14 amino acids long. Germline trimming cut 1 base from V and 6 bases from J; bases unmatched to any gene: 7. Germline-derived CDR1 and CDR2 are SGHKS and YYEKEE (reference sequence). This CDR3 is CASSLKVGGSEQYF. The CDR3 DNA reads as TGTGCCAGCAGCTTGAAGGTCGGGGGGAGCGAGCAGTACTTC. The whole variable domain, filled in from reference TRBV5-5 and TRBJ2-7, reads DAGVTQSPTHLIKTRGQQVTLRCSPISGHKSVSWYQQVLGQGPQFIFQYYEKEERGRGNFPDRFSARQFPNYSSELNVNALLLGDSALYLCASSLKVGGSEQYFGPGTRLTVT.

Only a few counts were recorded for this clonotype. The chain has TRBV5-5 and TRBJ2-3; TRBD2 matches 7 bases. Germline V gene data show CDR1 as SGHKS and CDR2 as YYEKEE (reference sequence). V gave up 3 bases and J gave up 1 base; unmatched junction bases: 8. The CDR3 is 16 residues long. In DNA, the CDR3 is TGTGCCAGCAGCTCCTATCGGGACTACCGCACAGATACGCAGTATTTT. It is translated as CASSSYRDYRTDTQYF.

In its sample, this clonotype was seen a few times. This rearrangement joins TRBV20-1 to TRBJ1-5, with 8 bases that match TRBD1. Germline CDR1 DFQATT, CDR2 SNEGSKA (reference sequence). V was pared by 3 bases and J by 7 bases, with 8 bases of the junction left unmatched. The CDR3 loop spans 14 amino acids. The CDR3 nucleotides are TGCAGTGCTAGTCCGCAGGGGGCAACGCAGCCCCAGCATTTT. As protein: CSASPQGATQPQHF.

This clonotype was seen only a few times. The chain links TRBV29-1 to TRBJ1-2; the match to TRBD1 covers 7 bases. Germline V lookup: CDR1 SQVTM, CDR2 ANQGSEA. Losses at the gene ends were 0 bases for V and 8 bases for J; bases not matched to a gene: 6. The CDR3 consists of 13 residues. The CDR3 DNA reads as TGCAGCGTTGAAGATACCAGGGGGAAAGGCTACACCTTC. Translated: CSVEDTRGKGYTF.

V and J are TRBV5-1 and TRBJ2-7; D is unclear. Germline loops: CDR1 SGHRS, CDR2 YFSETQ. Trimming left V 1 base short and J 2 bases short, with 7 bases between. CDR3 length: 13 amino acids. The CDR3 DNA is TGCGCCAGCAGCTTGCCACAAGCCTACGAGCAGTACTTC. Protein product: CASSLPQAYEQYF.

This clonotype showed up many times. The chain couples TRBV12-3 or TRBV12-4 to TRBJ2-5; D uncertain. The CDR3 has 13 residues. V was shortened by 3 bases and J by 9 bases, with 14 bases between the two germline ends. The CDR3, as DNA: TGTGCCAGCAGTTTTCTACTCCTCGAGGCCCAGTACTTC. Translation: CASSFLLLEAQYF.

This clonotype was observed a few times. V gene TRBV5-6 combines with J gene TRBJ2-1; D call uncertain. Germline V gene lookup returns CDR1 SGHDT and CDR2 YYEEEE. The CDR3 loop spans 15 amino acids. The ends were cut back, 0 bases at V and 0 bases at J, with 7 bases in the middle. In DNA, the CDR3 is TGTGCCAGCAGCTTGGGGCGGTTCTCCTACAATGAGCAGTTCTTC. The encoded protein is CASSLGRFSYNEQFF.

This chain uses TRBV5-5 with TRBJ2-1, with D unclear. The CDR3 totals 18 residues. Germline-derived CDR1 and CDR2 are SGHKS and YYEKEE (reference sequence). V gave up 0 bases and J gave up 7 bases, with 23 bases separating them. In DNA, the CDR3 is TGTGCCAGCAGCTTGGACTGGGTGACCCCAACCCTTATGAATGAGCAGTTCTTC. Translated, it gives CASSLDWVTPTLMNEQFF.

This clonotype was observed a handful of times. The chain uses TRBV20-1 and TRBJ1-1, with TRBD1 identical over 7 bases. With 5 bases clipped from V and 0 bases from J, the junction kept 9 bases outside the gene matches. The CDR3 runs 15 residues. In germline, CDR1 is DFQATT, CDR2 SNEGSKA (reference sequence). The chain's CDR3 is CSAPRTGSMNTEAFF. Written as DNA, the CDR3 is TGCAGTGCTCCTAGGACAGGATCCATGAACACTGAAGCTTTCTTT.

The genes are TRBV6-2 or TRBV6-3 and TRBJ1-5, with TRBD1 identical over 7 bases. The V gene end was trimmed by 7 bases and the J gene end by 0 bases; junction bases not matched to a gene: 3. CDR1 is MNHEY, CDR2 SVGEGT, per germline. The CDR3 loop spans 14 amino acids. The CDR3 sequence is CASTRDSSNQPQHF. CDR3 nucleotide sequence: TGTGCCAGCACCCGGGACAGTAGCAATCAGCCCCAGCATTTT.

This clonotype occurred a few times. CDR3 region: CASSQGSRLVKFGEQYF. CDR3 DNA sequence: TGCGCCAGCAGCCAAGGGTCAAGACTAGTTAAGTTCGGCGAGCAGTACTTC. This chain connects TRBV4-1 to TRBJ2-7, with a possible D match to TRBD2 (6 bases). The CDR3 extends over 17 amino acids. Germline V gives CDR1 MGHRA, CDR2 YSYEKL. With 1 base removed from V and 6 bases from J, the gap between germline ends came to 22 bases.

J is TRBJ1-1 and V is TRBV2; TRBD1 is a possible D gene (6 bases). Germline CDR1 SNHLY, CDR2 FYNNEI. The CDR3 loop spans 11 amino acids. V lost 7 bases and J 5 bases, leaving 8 bases between the germline ends. CDR3 in amino acids: CASKTGTEAFF. CDR3 in DNA: TGTGCCAGCAAAACAGGGACTGAAGCTTTCTTT.

This clonotype turned up a few times. The V gene is TRBV27, the J gene TRBJ1-2; a weak D match, TRBD1 (6 bases). V lost 4 bases to trimming and J lost 6 bases, with 18 bases between them. The length of the CDR3 is 15 residues. Germline V lookup: CDR1 MNHEY, CDR2 SMNVEV (reference sequence). The CDR3 DNA is TGTGCCAGCAGTTCACACCTGAACAGGGCGGATGGCTACACCTTC. Translation gives CASSSHLNRADGYTF.

The chain combines TRBV7-9 with TRBJ2-7; D not certain. The germline V gene encodes CDR1 SEHNR and CDR2 FQNEAQ (reference sequence). This CDR3 spans 14 amino acids. The ends were cut back, 1 base at V and 5 bases at J, with 12 bases in the middle. The CDR3 bases are TGTGCCAGCAGCTTAGAGGGTGGTTGGGACGAGCAGTACTTC. This translates into CASSLEGGWDEQYF.

The genes are TRBV12-3 or TRBV12-4 and TRBJ2-1, with TRBD2 identical over 7 bases. The J segment lost 1 base and the V segment lost 5 bases, leaving 5 bases of the junction unmatched. The CDR3 length is 15 residues. CDR3 in DNA: TGTGCCAGCAGTGGAAGCGGGAAGTCCTACAATGAGCAGTTCTTC. Residues: CASSGSGKSYNEQFF.

This clonotype has more than one count but fewer than ten. The genes are TRBV6-5 and TRBJ1-2, with D possibly matching TRBD1 (5 bases). The CDR3 is 14 residues long. In germline, CDR1 is MNHEY, CDR2 SVGAGI. V was trimmed by 2 bases and J by 4 bases, leaving 11 bases between them. CDR3 nucleotide sequence: TGTGCCAGCAGTTACGAGGGGTCTAGCTATGGCTACACCTTC. Translation: CASSYEGSSYGYTF.

This clonotype has more than one count but fewer than ten. V usage is TRBV25-1 and J usage is TRBJ1-2; D is perhaps TRBD1 (5 bases). Deletions cut 5 bases from V and 5 bases from J, with 18 bases between. Germline values: CDR1 MGHDK, CDR2 SYGVNS. The CDR3 length is 15 residues. CDR3: CASSPRGRMPYGYTF. CDR3 sequence (DNA): TGTGCCAGCAGTCCCCGGGGGAGAATGCCTTATGGCTACACCTTC.

The chain links TRBV7-6 to TRBJ1-6; 7 bases map to TRBD1. In germline, CDR1 is SGHVS, CDR2 FNYEAQ. The length of the CDR3 is 14 residues. After removal of 6 bases from V and 7 bases from J, the junction contained 6 bases not matched to a gene. CDR3 loop: CASRTGTANSPLHF. CDR3 nucleotide sequence: TGTGCCAGCAGGACCGGGACAGCCAATTCACCCCTCCACTTT.

A few counts support this clonotype. A single base separates this from a much larger clone, so it may be a read error. This sequence joins TRBV9 and TRBJ2-1, with no clear D. Germline CDR1 SGDLS, CDR2 YYNGEE. The CDR3 spans 13 residues. With 4 bases removed from V and 0 bases from J, the gap between germline ends came to 5 bases. CDR3 in DNA: TGTGCCAGCAGCAAGAGCTCCTACAATGAGCAGTTCTTC. As protein: CASSKSSYNEQFF.

The sample holds a few counts of this clonotype. V is TRBV24-1 and J is TRBJ2-3, with D perhaps matching TRBD2 (6 bases). The CDR3 covers 14 residues. Germline lookup yields CDR1 KGHDR and CDR2 SFDVKD. Trimming cost V 1 base and J 4 bases, with 8 bases left between them. The CDR3 sequence: CATSDFPGADTQYF. Written as DNA, the CDR3 is TGTGCCACCAGTGATTTCCCGGGAGCAGATACGCAGTATTTT.

V usage is TRBV6-1 and J usage is TRBJ2-7; 8 nucleotides align to TRBD1. The CDR3 spans 15 residues. J gave up 2 bases and V 2 bases, and 5 bases lay outside the gene matches. Germline values: CDR1 MNHNS, CDR2 SASEGT. DNA of the CDR3: TGTGCCAGCAGTGAATGGACAGGGATGCCCTACGAGCAGTACTTC. This gives the protein CASSEWTGMPYEQYF.

The sample holds many counts of this clonotype. V and J are TRBV4-1 and TRBJ2-3, with D unclear. The CDR3 length is 12 residues. Germline assignment: CDR1 MGHRA and CDR2 YSYEKL. V gave up 0 bases and J gave up 5 bases, with 3 bases separating them. Written as DNA, the CDR3 is TGCGCCAGCAGCCAAGAGGGAGATACGCAGTATTTT. It yields the protein CASSQEGDTQYF.

This clonotype showed up just a few times. The J gene is TRBJ1-2, the V gene TRBV9; 8 bases fit TRBD1. V was pared by 3 bases and J by 2 bases, with 3 bases of the junction left unmatched. Germline CDR1 reads SGDLS; CDR2 reads YYNGEE. The CDR3 has 14 residues. CDR3 bases: TGTGCCAGCAGCGGACAGGGGTCAAACTATGGCTACACCTTC. Translation gives CASSGQGSNYGYTF.

The V gene is TRBV2, the J gene TRBJ1-2; no clear D. Trimming left V 8 bases short and J 0 bases short, with 16 bases between. This CDR3 contains 15 residues. Germline CDR1 SNHLY, CDR2 FYNNEI. The CDR3 sequence: CASRVSRNSNYGYTF. The CDR3 region has the DNA TGTGCCAGCCGGGTCTCAAGGAACTCTAACTATGGCTACACCTTC.

DNA of the CDR3: TGTGCCAGCAGCTTATGGGGGGGCCGAGATGAAAAACTGTTTTTT. Protein product: CASSLWGGRDEKLFF. The rearrangement uses TRBV7-9 and TRBJ1-4, with D perhaps matching TRBD1 (6 bases). CDR1 and CDR2 from the germline V gene are SEHNR and FQNEAQ (reference sequence). The CDR3 extends over 15 amino acids. Trimming cost V 2 bases and J 6 bases, with 13 bases left between them. Together with reference TRBV7-9 and TRBJ1-4, the CDR3 gives the full variable domain: DTGVSQNPRHKITKRGQNVTFRCDPISEHNRLYWYRQTLGQGPEFLTYFQNEAQLEKSRLLSDRFSAERPKGSFSTLEIQRTEQGDSAMYLCASSLWGGRDEKLFFGSGTQLSVL.

The chain carries TRBV7-9 and TRBJ2-7; 9 nucleotides align to TRBD2. Germline V gene lookup returns CDR1 SEHNR and CDR2 FQNEAQ (reference sequence). The ends lost 4 bases at V and 7 bases at J; junction bases unmatched: 11. This CDR3 spans 15 amino acids. The CDR3 sequence: CASSSVAGETDEQYF. In DNA form, the CDR3 reads TGTGCCAGCAGCTCTGTAGCGGGAGAAACGGATGAGCAGTACTTC.

This sequence joins TRBV5-1 and TRBJ1-2; D is undetermined. The ends were cut back, 4 bases at V and 0 bases at J, with 22 bases in the middle. CDR3 length: 18 residues. Germline values: CDR1 SGHRS, CDR2 YFSETQ. The CDR3 DNA is TGCGCCAGCAGCGCAAATGGGCCAGTCCACCCCTCTAACTATGGCTACACCTTC. Translated: CASSANGPVHPSNYGYTF.

A few counts support this clonotype. The chain recombines TRBV12-3 or TRBV12-4 with TRBJ1-2; no clear D. The CDR3 has 13 amino acids. Deletions cut 3 bases from V and 4 bases from J, with 9 bases between. Here the CDR3 reads CASSLMGAYGYTF. In DNA, the CDR3 is TGTGCCAGCAGTTTGATGGGCGCCTATGGCTACACCTTC.

This sequence joins TRBV20-1 and TRBJ1-6; D possibly corresponds to TRBD1 (6 bases). Germline CDR1 reads DFQATT; CDR2 reads SNEGSKA (reference sequence). V lost 6 bases and J lost 7, with 13 bases in between. This CDR3 is built from 13 residues. CDR3 residues: CSAIPGANSPLHF. The CDR3 coding sequence is TGCAGTGCGATCCCGGGGGCGAATTCACCCCTCCACTTT.